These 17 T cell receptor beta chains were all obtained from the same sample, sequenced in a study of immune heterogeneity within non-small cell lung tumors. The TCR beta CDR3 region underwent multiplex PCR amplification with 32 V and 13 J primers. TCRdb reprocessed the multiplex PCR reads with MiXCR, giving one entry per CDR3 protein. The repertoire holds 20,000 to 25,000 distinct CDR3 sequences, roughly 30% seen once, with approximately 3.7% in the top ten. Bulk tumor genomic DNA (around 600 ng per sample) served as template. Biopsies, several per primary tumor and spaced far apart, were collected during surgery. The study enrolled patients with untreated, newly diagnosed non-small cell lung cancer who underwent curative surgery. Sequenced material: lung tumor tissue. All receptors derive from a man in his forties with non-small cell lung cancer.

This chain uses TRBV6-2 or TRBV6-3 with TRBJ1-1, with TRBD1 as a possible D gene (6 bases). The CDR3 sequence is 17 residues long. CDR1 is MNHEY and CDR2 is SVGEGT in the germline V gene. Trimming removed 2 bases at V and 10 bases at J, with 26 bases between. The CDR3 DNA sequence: TGTGCCAGCAGTTACCCCTCCCGGGGCAGGGGAAGAAGGCGAGCTTTCTTT. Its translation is CASSYPSRGRGRRRAFF.

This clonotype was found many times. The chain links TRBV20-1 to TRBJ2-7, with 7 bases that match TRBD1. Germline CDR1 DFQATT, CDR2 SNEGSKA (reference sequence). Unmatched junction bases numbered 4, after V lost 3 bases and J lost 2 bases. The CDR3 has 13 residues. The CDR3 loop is CSARGQTTYEQYF. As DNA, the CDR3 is TGCAGTGCTAGGGGACAGACCACCTACGAGCAGTACTTC.

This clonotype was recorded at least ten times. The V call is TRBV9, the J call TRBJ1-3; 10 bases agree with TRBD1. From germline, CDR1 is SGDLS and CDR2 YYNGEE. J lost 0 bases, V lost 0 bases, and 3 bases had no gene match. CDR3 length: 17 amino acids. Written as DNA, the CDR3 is TGTGCCAGCAGCGTAGGACAGGGGGCTTCCTCTGGAAACACCATATATTTT. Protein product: CASSVGQGASSGNTIYF.

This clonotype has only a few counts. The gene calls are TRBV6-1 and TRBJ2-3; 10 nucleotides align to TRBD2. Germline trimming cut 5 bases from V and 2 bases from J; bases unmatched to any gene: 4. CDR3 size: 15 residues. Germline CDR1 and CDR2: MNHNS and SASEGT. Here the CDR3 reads CASSYTSGTTDTQYF. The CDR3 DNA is TGTGCCAGCAGTTATACTAGCGGGACCACAGATACGCAGTATTTT.

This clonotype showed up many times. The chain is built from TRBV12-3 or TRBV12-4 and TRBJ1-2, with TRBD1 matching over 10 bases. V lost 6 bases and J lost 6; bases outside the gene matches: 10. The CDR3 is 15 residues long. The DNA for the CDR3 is TGTGCCAGCAGCCCATGGGACAGGGGAAGGGATGGCTACACCTTC. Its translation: CASSPWDRGRDGYTF.

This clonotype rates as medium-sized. The CDR3 DNA reads TGTGCCAGCAGGCCCCGGACAGGGAGCTCCTACGAGCAGTACTTC. Translating it yields CASRPRTGSSYEQYF. This chain uses TRBV2 with TRBJ2-7; 8 bases are a match to TRBD1. After removal of 6 bases from V and 0 bases from J, the junction contained 7 bases not matched to a gene. The CDR3 totals 15 residues. From germline, CDR1 is SNHLY and CDR2 FYNNEI.

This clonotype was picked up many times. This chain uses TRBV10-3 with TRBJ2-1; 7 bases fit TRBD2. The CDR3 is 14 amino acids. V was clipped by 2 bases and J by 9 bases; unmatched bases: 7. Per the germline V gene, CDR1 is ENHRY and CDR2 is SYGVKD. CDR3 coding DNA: TGTGCCATCAGTGAGGCCGGACTAGTCTCTGAGCAGTTCTTC. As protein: CAISEAGLVSEQFF.

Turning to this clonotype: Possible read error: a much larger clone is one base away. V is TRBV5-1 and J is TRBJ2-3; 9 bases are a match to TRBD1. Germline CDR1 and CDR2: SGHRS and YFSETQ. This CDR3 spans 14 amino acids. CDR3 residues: CASSRDREGDTKYF. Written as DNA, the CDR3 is TGCGCCAGCAGCCGGGACAGGGAGGGAGATACGAAGTATTTT.

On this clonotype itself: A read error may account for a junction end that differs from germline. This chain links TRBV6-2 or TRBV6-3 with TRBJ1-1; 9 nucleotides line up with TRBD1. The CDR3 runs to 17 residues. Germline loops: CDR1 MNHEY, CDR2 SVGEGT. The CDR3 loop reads CASSYSGTGFLKTEAFF. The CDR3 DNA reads TGTGCCAGCAGTTACTCCGGGACAGGGTTTTTGAAAACTGAAGCTTTCTTT.

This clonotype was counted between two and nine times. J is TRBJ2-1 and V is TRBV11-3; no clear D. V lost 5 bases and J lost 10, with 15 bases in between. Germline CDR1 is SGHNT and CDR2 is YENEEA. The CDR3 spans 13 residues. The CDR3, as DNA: TGTGCCAGCAGCCAGCAGAGTTCGTGGGAGCAGTTCTTC. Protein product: CASSQQSSWEQFF.

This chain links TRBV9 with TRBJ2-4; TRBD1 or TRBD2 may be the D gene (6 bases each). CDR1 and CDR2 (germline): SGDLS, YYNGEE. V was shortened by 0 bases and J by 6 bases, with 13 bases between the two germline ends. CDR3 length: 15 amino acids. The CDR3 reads CASSVDRAGGNIQYF. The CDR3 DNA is TGTGCCAGCAGCGTAGACAGGGCCGGGGGAAACATTCAGTACTTC.

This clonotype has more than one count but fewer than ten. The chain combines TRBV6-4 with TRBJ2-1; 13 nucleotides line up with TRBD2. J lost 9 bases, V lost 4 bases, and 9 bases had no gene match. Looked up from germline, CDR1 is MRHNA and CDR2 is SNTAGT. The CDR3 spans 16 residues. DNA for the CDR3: TGTGCCAGCAGTGGGACTAGCGGGAGCACAGCGAGTGAGCAGTTCTTC. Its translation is CASSGTSGSTASEQFF.

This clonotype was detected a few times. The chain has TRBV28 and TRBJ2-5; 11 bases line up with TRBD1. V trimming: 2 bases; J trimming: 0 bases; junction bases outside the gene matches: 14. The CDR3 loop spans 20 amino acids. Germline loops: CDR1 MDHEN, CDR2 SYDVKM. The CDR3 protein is CASSLRDTVGTGGHQETQYF. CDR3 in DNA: TGTGCCAGCAGTTTAAGGGACACAGTGGGGACAGGGGGGCACCAAGAGACCCAGTACTTC. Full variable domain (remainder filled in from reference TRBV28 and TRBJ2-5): DVKVTQSSRYLVKRTGEKVFLECVQDMDHENMFWYRQDPGLGLRLIYFSYDVKMKEKGDIPEGYSVSREKKERFSLILESASTNQTSMYLCASSLRDTVGTGGHQETQYFGPGTRLLVL.

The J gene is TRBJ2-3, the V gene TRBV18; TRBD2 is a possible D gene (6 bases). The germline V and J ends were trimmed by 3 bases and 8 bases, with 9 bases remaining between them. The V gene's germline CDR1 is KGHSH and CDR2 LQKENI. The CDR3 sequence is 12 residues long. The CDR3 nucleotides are TGTGCCAGCTCACCCGGGAGAGGTACGCAGTATTTT. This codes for CASSPGRGTQYF.

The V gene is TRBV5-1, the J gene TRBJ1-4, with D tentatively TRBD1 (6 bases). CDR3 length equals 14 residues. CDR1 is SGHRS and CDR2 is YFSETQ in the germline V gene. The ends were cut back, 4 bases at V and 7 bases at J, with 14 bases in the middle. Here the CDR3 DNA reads TGCGCCAGCAGCCCCGAGGGGGAGGGTGAAAAACTGTTTTTT. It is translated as CASSPEGEGEKLFF.

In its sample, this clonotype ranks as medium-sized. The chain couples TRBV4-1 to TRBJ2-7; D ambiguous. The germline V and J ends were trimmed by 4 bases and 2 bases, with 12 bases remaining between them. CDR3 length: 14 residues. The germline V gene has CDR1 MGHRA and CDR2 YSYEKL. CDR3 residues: CASSPRSKTYEQYF. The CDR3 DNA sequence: TGCGCCAGCAGCCCCCGGAGCAAGACCTACGAGCAGTACTTC.

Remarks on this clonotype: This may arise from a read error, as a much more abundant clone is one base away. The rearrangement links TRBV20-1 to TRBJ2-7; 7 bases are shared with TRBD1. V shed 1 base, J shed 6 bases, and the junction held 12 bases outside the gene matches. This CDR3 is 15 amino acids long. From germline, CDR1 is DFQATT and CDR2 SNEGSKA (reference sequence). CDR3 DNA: TGCAGTGCTAGAGTCTTTGACAGGGTGGTCTCCGAGCAGTACTTC. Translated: CSARVFDRVVSEQYF.